The 17 T cell receptor beta chains presented below share a single source sample, sequenced in a study of blood T cell repertoires in COVID-19 (dated by TCRdb to about 2020). Library preparation used the immunoSEQ multiplex PCR assay. TCRdb took this table from immuneACCESS and kept in-frame rearrangements with V and J called. Such tables lack part of the clones; where checked against another copy, unresolved V genes explain under half of the gap, and the rest is unexplained. A total of roughly 100,000 clones appear in this sample, around 87% of them only once. The ten most abundant clones make up under 6.5% of the sample. Sequencing was carried out using peripheral blood. Source of these receptors: a woman between 45 and 60 years old with COVID-19, enrolled during active disease.

This chain joins TRBV10-3 and TRBJ1-1; 9 bases fit TRBD1. CDR3 length equals 14 residues. From germline, CDR1 is ENHRY and CDR2 SYGVKD. Trimming removed 7 bases from V and 4 bases from J; junction bases left unmatched: 7. The CDR3 region is CAIINRGLGTEAFF. For the CDR3, the DNA is TGTGCCATCATTAACAGGGGGCTTGGCACTGAAGCTTTCTTT.

The chain is built from TRBV10-3 and TRBJ2-7; D is perhaps TRBD2 (5 bases). Germline CDR1 reads ENHRY; CDR2 reads SYGVKD. The ends were cut back, 11 bases at V and 2 bases at J, with 13 bases in the middle. The CDR3 length is 12 residues. CDR3 loop: CAAHSGTYEQYF. The CDR3 DNA reads TGTGCCGCCCACTCGGGGACCTACGAGCAGTACTTC.

This sequence joins TRBV18 and TRBJ1-1, with D unclear. The ends were cut back, 3 bases at V and 1 base at J, with 24 bases in the middle. Germline V gene sequence: CDR1 KGHSH, CDR2 LQKENI. CDR3 size: 19 residues. For the CDR3, the DNA is TGTGCCAGCTCACCGCGCGTCGCGACTGTCCACTTAGGGAACACTGAAGCTTTCTTT. Protein: CASSPRVATVHLGNTEAFF.

V and J are TRBV30 and TRBJ1-1; 10 positions agree with TRBD1. This CDR3 contains 14 residues. V shed 3 bases, J shed 6 bases, and the junction held 7 bases outside the gene matches. Germline V gives CDR1 GTSNPN, CDR2 SVGIG (reference sequence). This CDR3 reads CAWRGQGNMAEAFF. The CDR3 region has the DNA TGTGCCTGGAGGGGACAGGGGAATATGGCTGAAGCTTTCTTT.

This clone came up once. The chain combines TRBV6-5 with TRBJ2-4; D is perhaps TRBD1 (6 bases). This CDR3 has 16 residues. Trimming left V 2 bases short and J 0 bases short, with 11 bases between. CDR1 is MNHEY, CDR2 SVGAGI, per germline. CDR3 amino acids: CASSYQGGPAKNIQYF. CDR3 nucleotides: TGTGCCAGCAGTTACCAAGGGGGTCCAGCCAAAAACATTCAGTACTTC.

This chain links TRBV28 with TRBJ1-2, with D hard to call. Germline V gene lookup returns CDR1 MDHEN and CDR2 SYDVKM. Trimming cost V 2 bases and J 8 bases, with 9 bases left between them. The CDR3 runs to 12 residues. DNA for the CDR3: TGTGCCAGCAGTTTAACGGGAGGCGGCTACACCTTC. This codes for CASSLTGGGYTF.

The V and J genes are TRBV5-1 and TRBJ2-1; D is ambiguous. The CDR3 loop spans 14 amino acids. In germline, CDR1 is SGHRS, CDR2 YFSETQ. V lost 3 bases and J 6 bases, leaving 13 bases between the germline ends. In DNA form, the CDR3 reads TGCGCCAGCAGCTACTTTGAGAACTTCAATGAGCAGTTCTTC. Its protein product is CASSYFENFNEQFF.

The V call is TRBV30, the J call TRBJ2-7; 13 nucleotides line up with TRBD2. Unmatched junction bases numbered 7, after V lost 4 bases and J lost 1 base. CDR1 is GTSNPN and CDR2 is SVGIG in the germline V gene (reference sequence). The CDR3 is 16 residues long. The CDR3 DNA reads as TGTGCCTGGAAGGGACTAGCGGGGACTCCTTCCTACGAGCAGTACTTC. Translated, it gives CAWKGLAGTPSYEQYF.

The chain joins TRBV4-2 to TRBJ2-1, with 14 bases lining up with TRBD2. CDR3 length: 17 amino acids. The germline V gene has CDR1 LGHNA and CDR2 YNFKEQ. V shed 0 bases and J 9 bases; nucleotides not matched to a gene: 7. The CDR3 DNA follows: TGTGCCAGCAGCCAAGATTTGGGACTAGCGGGGGCGGCTGAGCAGTTCTTC. Protein: CASSQDLGLAGAAEQFF.

The genes are TRBV6-5 and TRBJ2-5; 9 bases fit TRBD2. The junction had 12 bases not matched to a gene; V was cut back by 8 bases and J by 5 bases. The CDR3 has 15 amino acids. The germline gives CDR1 MNHEY, CDR2 SVGAGI. The DNA of the CDR3 is TGTGCCAGCGCGGATGGCGGGGGGGCTGGGGAGACCCAGTACTTC. Its translation: CASADGGGAGETQYF.

This clone has a handful of counts. V and J are TRBV6-2 or TRBV6-3 and TRBJ2-3; D unclear. Trimming left V 5 bases short and J 1 base short, with 16 bases between. Germline CDR1 is MNHEY and CDR2 is SVGEGT. The CDR3 has 16 amino acids. The CDR3 spells CASSDDLARGTDTQYF. CDR3 nucleotides: TGTGCCAGCAGTGACGACTTAGCCCGGGGCACAGATACGCAGTATTTT.

This clone appeared once. The chain has TRBV6-5 and TRBJ2-3; possible D gene TRBD1, 5 bases. Germline loops: CDR1 MNHEY, CDR2 SVGAGI. The CDR3 is 13 amino acids. V was trimmed by 6 bases and J by 2 bases, leaving 9 bases between them. The CDR3 nucleotides are TGTGCCAGCAGGGACAAGTCCACAGATACGCAGTATTTT. Residues: CASRDKSTDTQYF.

The rearrangement joins TRBV5-1 to TRBJ2-5, with 11 bases lining up with TRBD2. The germline V gene encodes CDR1 SGHRS and CDR2 YFSETQ. The V and J ends lost 2 bases and 5 bases, in that order; junction bases with no gene match: 5. The CDR3 contains 15 residues. The CDR3 DNA reads TGCGCCAGCAGCTTTGGTAGCGGGGGGGAGGAGACCCAGTACTTC. Its translation is CASSFGSGGEETQYF. Based on the CDR3 plus reference TRBV5-1 and TRBJ2-5, the full variable domain is KAGVTQTPRYLIKTRGQQVTLSCSPISGHRSVSWYQQTPGQGLQFLFEYFSETQRNKGNFPGRFSGRQFSNSRSEMNVSTLELGDSALYLCASSFGSGGEETQYFGPGTRLLVL.

The chain recombines TRBV5-4 with TRBJ1-2, with TRBD1 matching 9 bases. Germline CDR1 SGHNT, CDR2 YYREEE (reference sequence). With V trimmed by 3 bases and J by 2 bases, 5 bases remained unmatched. The length of the CDR3 is 15 residues. This CDR3 reads CASSSQQGANYGYTF. CDR3 bases: TGTGCCAGCAGCTCCCAACAGGGGGCAAACTATGGCTACACCTTC.

The genes are TRBV2 and TRBJ2-7; D may be TRBD1 (6 bases). The V end lost 4 bases, the J end lost 4 bases, and 8 bases lay between the germline ends. This CDR3 has 12 residues. Germline CDR1 and CDR2: SNHLY and FYNNEI. This chain's CDR3 is CASSARGYEQYF. The DNA for the CDR3 is TGTGCCAGCAGTGCCAGGGGATACGAGCAGTACTTC.

The V gene is TRBV4-2, the J gene TRBJ1-3; 10 bases line up with TRBD1. Germline trimming cut 0 bases from V and 0 bases from J; bases unmatched to any gene: 8. Germline V lookup: CDR1 LGHNA, CDR2 YNFKEQ. The CDR3 runs 19 residues. CDR3 sequence reads: CASSQDHGTGVPSGNTIYF. For the CDR3, the DNA is TGTGCCAGCAGCCAAGATCATGGGACAGGGGTCCCCTCTGGAAACACCATATATTTT.

This clone was recorded once. The chain uses TRBV2 and TRBJ1-6; no clear D. The CDR3 has 15 residues. Germline CDR1 reads SNHLY; CDR2 reads FYNNEI. Trimming stripped 3 bases from V and 5 bases from J, with 11 bases between. The CDR3 spells CASSDSSSHNSPLHF. The CDR3 bases are TGTGCCAGCAGTGATAGTAGCAGTCATAATTCACCCCTCCACTTT.